This TCR beta chain emerged from a study of regulatory T cells in long-lasting Graves disease. Regarding the study as a whole: Reduced TCR diversity was observed in persistent Graves' patients versus newly diagnosed patients.

Trimming took 5 bases from V and 3 from J; bases not matched to a gene: 10. This CDR3 is built from 15 residues. Germline values: CDR1 GTSNPN, CDR2 SVGIG (reference sequence). Building of the TCR beta libraries involved iRepertoire HTBI primers and Arm-PCR of CDR3 regions. TCRdb itself ran the multiplex PCR reads through MiXCR, one entry per CDR3 protein. The sample includes around 510,000 distinct CDR3 sequences, less than 25% of them seen just once. Time point of the sample: persistent/refractory GD, antithyroid drugs over 5 years with positive TRAb. RNA from PBMCs was the source of the TCR library. As regards this clonotype: The antigen is undetermined.

This specimen was peripheral blood mononuclear cells (PBMCs), taken when the disease was refractory, from a patient treated with antithyroid drugs. The chain carries TRBV30 and TRBJ2-4, with TRBD1 matching 7 bases. The source of this sequence is a female donor with Graves disease. This CDR3 is CAWGASGTVKNIQYF. The CDR3 DNA sequence: TGTGCCTGGGGCGCCTCCGGGACAGTCAAAAACATTCAGTACTTC.